Each of the 17 T cell receptor beta chains below was sequenced from the same sample in a study of T cell responses to AZD1222 COVID-19 vaccine. Clones were sequenced by immunoSEQ multiplex PCR, and TCRdb holds only the in-frame ones, with some missing. This sample has roughly 200,000 clones, with just over 85% found just once. The sample was peripheral blood, taken on day 0 of AZD1222 vaccination. The receptors were gathered from an adult in good health.

This chain links TRBV5-6 with TRBJ1-5; a possible D gene is TRBD1 (5 bases). The V gene lost 1 base and the J gene lost 5 bases, with 13 bases spanning the gap. This CDR3 comprises 15 residues. Looked up from germline, CDR1 is SGHDT and CDR2 is YYEEEE. CDR3 bases: TGTGCCAGCAGCTTGAGGAGGGGTGGAGATCAGCCCCAGCATTTT. It is translated as CASSLRRGGDQPQHF.

The V call is TRBV28, the J call TRBJ1-4, with 8 nucleotides matching TRBD1. CDR3 length: 15 residues. From germline, CDR1 is MDHEN and CDR2 SYDVKM. After removal of 7 bases from V and 3 bases from J, the junction contained 7 bases not matched to a gene. CDR3 in amino acids: CASTPTGVANEKLFF. In nucleotides, the CDR3 is TGTGCCAGCACCCCGACAGGGGTGGCTAATGAAAAACTGTTTTTT.

This sequence joins TRBV4-1 and TRBJ2-1; 8 nucleotides align to TRBD2. Unmatched junction bases numbered 5, after V lost 0 bases and J lost 4 bases. The CDR3 is 16 residues long. CDR1 MGHRA and CDR2 YSYEKL come from the germline V gene. CDR3 sequence (DNA): TGCGCCAGCAGCCAAGATATAGCGGGGTGGTACAATGAGCAGTTCTTC. Translation gives CASSQDIAGWYNEQFF.

The DNA of the CDR3 is TGTGCCAGCAGCCGTGACACTAACTATGGCTACACCTTC. Its translation is CASSRDTNYGYTF. The chain couples TRBV12-3 or TRBV12-4 to TRBJ1-2; D gene ambiguous. Trimming shortened V by 6 bases and J by 0 bases, and 8 bases separated the two germline ends. The CDR3 is 13 amino acids.

The rearrangement uses TRBV3-1 (or the pseudogene TRBV3-2) and TRBJ2-7, with a weak D call TRBD1 (6 bases). Germline V gene lookup returns CDR1 LGHDT and CDR2 YNNKEL (reference sequence). The CDR3 contains 14 residues. Trimming left V 5 bases short and J 2 bases short, with 13 bases between. CDR3 sequence reads: CASSSGQPPYEQYF. Written as DNA, the CDR3 is TGTGCCAGCAGCTCGGGACAACCACCCTACGAGCAGTACTTC.

CDR3 region: CASSLDGRSYTEAFF. CDR3 sequence (DNA): TGCGCCAGCAGCTTGGATGGGCGGTCCTACACTGAAGCTTTCTTT. The rearrangement links TRBV5-1 to TRBJ1-1; D ambiguous. The germline V and J ends were trimmed by 0 bases and 3 bases, with 12 bases remaining between them. The CDR3 totals 15 residues. Germline values: CDR1 SGHRS, CDR2 YFSETQ.

The V and J genes are TRBV20-1 and TRBJ1-1; tentatively, D is TRBD1 (5 bases). Germline V gene lookup returns CDR1 DFQATT and CDR2 SNEGSKA (reference sequence). The germline V and J ends were trimmed by 5 bases and 8 bases, with 12 bases remaining between them. CDR3 length: 11 amino acids. The CDR3 DNA follows: TGCAGTGCTCCTGTCGGGGGAGAAGCTTTCTTT. This sequence encodes CSAPVGGEAFF.

The chain carries TRBV7-3 and TRBJ2-7, with TRBD2 as a possible D gene (6 bases). The V and J ends lost 2 bases and 7 bases respectively, with 15 bases between them. Per germline, CDR1 SGHTA and CDR2 FQGTGA. The CDR3 length is 14 residues. CDR3 loop: CASSLRAGSLEQYF. Written as DNA, the CDR3 is TGTGCCAGCAGCTTACGGGCGGGGTCTTTGGAGCAGTACTTC.

This clone was found once. This chain joins TRBV30 and TRBJ1-5, with D possibly being TRBD1 (5 bases). The ends were cut back, 3 bases at V and 6 bases at J, with 21 bases in the middle. CDR1 and CDR2 (germline): GTSNPN, SVGIG (reference sequence). The CDR3 is made up of 16 amino acids. Written as DNA, the CDR3 is TGTGCCTGGAGCCAGGTGGGACGGAGGGCGGGTCAGCCCCAGCATTTT. Protein product: CAWSQVGRRAGQPQHF.

This chain links TRBV4-3 with TRBJ2-2; TRBD2 matches 11 bases. V gave up 0 bases and J gave up 10 bases; unmatched junction bases: 7. Germline V gives CDR1 LGHNA, CDR2 YSLEER. This CDR3 region has 16 residues. The CDR3 DNA reads TGCGCCAGCAGCCAAGATTTAGCTAGCGGGGGGCCGGAGCTGTTTTTT. Its translation is CASSQDLASGGPELFF.

As for this clone: The junction shows a germline mismatch at one end, possibly a read error. The chain couples TRBV5-1 to TRBJ2-7; D is tentatively TRBD1 or TRBD2 (5 bases each). From germline, CDR1 is SGHRS and CDR2 YFSETQ. The CDR3 covers 11 residues. This CDR3 is CASSSNAGTTF. Written as DNA, the CDR3 is TGCGCCAGCAGCTCAAACGCCGGGACGACCTTC.

The chain links TRBV11-2 to TRBJ2-5, with TRBD1 as a possible D gene (5 bases). Germline CDR1 is SGHAT and CDR2 is FQNNGV. V was clipped by 5 bases and J by 5 bases, with 12 bases between them. The length of the CDR3 is 13 residues. In nucleotides, the CDR3 is TGTGCCAGCAGCCCCAGGGTAGGGGAGACCCAGTACTTC. Residues: CASSPRVGETQYF.

The rearrangement joins TRBV7-9 to TRBJ2-3; D not resolved. V lost 6 bases to trimming and J lost 4 bases, with 8 bases between them. The CDR3 extends over 12 amino acids. The V gene's germline CDR1 is SEHNR and CDR2 FQNEAQ (reference sequence). The CDR3 bases are TGTGCCAGCAGGTTACAATCAGATACGCAGTATTTT. It translates to CASRLQSDTQYF.

The chain is built from TRBV11-2 and TRBJ1-2; TRBD1 matches 7 bases. The CDR3 totals 13 residues. Germline V gives CDR1 SGHAT, CDR2 FQNNGV. With 4 bases clipped from V and 6 bases from J, the junction kept 5 bases outside the gene matches. The CDR3 loop reads CASSSEGANGYTF. In nucleotides, the CDR3 is TGTGCCAGCAGCTCAGAGGGGGCGAATGGCTACACCTTC.

This sequence joins TRBV10-1 and TRBJ1-5, with D possibly matching TRBD1 (5 bases). In germline, CDR1 is WNHNN, CDR2 SYGVQD (reference sequence). The CDR3 has 13 residues. Trimming shortened V by 6 bases and J by 6 bases, and 12 bases separated the two germline ends. This CDR3 is CASRDTVGQPQHF. The CDR3 bases are TGCGCCAGCAGGGACACGGTGGGTCAGCCCCAGCATTTT.

The rearrangement joins TRBV19 to TRBJ1-5, with D perhaps TRBD1 (5 bases). The CDR3 totals 16 residues. Germline V CDR1 and CDR2: LNHDA, SQIVND (reference sequence). V was clipped by 3 bases and J by 1 base, with 13 bases between them. DNA of the CDR3: TGTGCCAGTAGTATGGGGGGGGAAAAAAGCAATCAGCCCCAGCATTTT. This gives the protein CASSMGGEKSNQPQHF.

The V and J genes are TRBV29-1 and TRBJ2-7; D is unresolved. The V gene's germline CDR1 is SQVTM and CDR2 ANQGSEA. The V gene lost 4 bases and the J gene lost 3 bases, with 7 bases spanning the gap. CDR3 length equals 11 residues. The CDR3 protein is CSVGQDYEQYF. DNA of the CDR3: TGCAGCGTTGGTCAGGACTACGAGCAGTACTTC.